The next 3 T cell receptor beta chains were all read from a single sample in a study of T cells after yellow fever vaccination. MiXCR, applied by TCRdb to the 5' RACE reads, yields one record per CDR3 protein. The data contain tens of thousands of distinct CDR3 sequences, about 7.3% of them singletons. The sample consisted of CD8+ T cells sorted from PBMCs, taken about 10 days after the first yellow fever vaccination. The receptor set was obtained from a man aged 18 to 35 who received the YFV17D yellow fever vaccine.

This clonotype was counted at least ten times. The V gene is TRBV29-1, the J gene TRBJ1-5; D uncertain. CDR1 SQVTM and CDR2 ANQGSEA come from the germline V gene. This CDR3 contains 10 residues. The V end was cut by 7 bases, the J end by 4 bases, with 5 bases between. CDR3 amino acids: CSGPNQPQHF. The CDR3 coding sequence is TGCAGCGGTCCTAATCAGCCCCAGCATTTT.

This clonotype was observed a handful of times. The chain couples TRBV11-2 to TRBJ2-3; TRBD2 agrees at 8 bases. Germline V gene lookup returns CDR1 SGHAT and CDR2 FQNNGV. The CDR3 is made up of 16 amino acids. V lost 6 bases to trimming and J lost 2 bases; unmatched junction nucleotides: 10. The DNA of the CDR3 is TGTGCCAGCAGGACAGTCGGGGGGGCATTCACAGATACGCAGTATTTT. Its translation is CASRTVGGAFTDTQYF.

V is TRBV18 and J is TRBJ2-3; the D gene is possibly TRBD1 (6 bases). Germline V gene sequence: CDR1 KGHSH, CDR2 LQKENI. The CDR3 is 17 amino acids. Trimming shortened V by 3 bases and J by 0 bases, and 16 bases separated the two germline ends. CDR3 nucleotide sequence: TGTGCCAGCTCACCGTCCGGGTGGGGGCAAAGCACAGATACGCAGTATTTT. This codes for CASSPSGWGQSTDTQYF. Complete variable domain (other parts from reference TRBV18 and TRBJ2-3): NAGVMQNPRHLVRRRGQEARLRCSPMKGHSHVYWYRQLPEEGLKFMVYLQKENIIDESGMPKERFSAEFPKEGPSILRIQQVVRGDSAAYFCASSPSGWGQSTDTQYFGPGTRLTVL.